These 2 T cell receptor beta chains originate from one sample sequenced in a study of response to subunit inactivated influenza vaccine. Each CDR3 protein gets one entry after TCRdb re-called the RT-PCR reads with MiXCR. The repertoire holds 560,000 or so distinct CDR3 sequences, with 7.5% to 8.5% as singletons. The sequenced sample was PBMCs from blood, obtained less than 30 months after vaccination. These TCRs come from a man in his fifties or sixties who received an inactivated influenza vaccine.

Comments on this clonotype: Compared with germline, one end of the junction differs, possibly owing to a read error. The gene calls are TRBV16 and TRBJ1-2; TRBD1 is a possible D gene (5 bases). The CDR3 runs to 15 residues. The germline CDR1 and CDR2 sequences are KGHSY and FQNENV. In DNA, the CDR3 is TGTGCCTGCAGCCCCCCCGACAGTCCTAACTATGGCTACACCTTC. This encodes CACSPPDSPNYGYTF.

This clonotype came up a few times. J is TRBJ1-1 and V is TRBV6-1, with D uncertain. Trimming stripped 5 bases from V and 0 bases from J, with 13 bases between. This CDR3 has 15 residues. Germline V gene sequence: CDR1 MNHNS, CDR2 SASEGT. DNA of the CDR3: TGTGCCAGCAGTCCCGACGGTTCTCTGAACACTGAAGCTTTCTTT. It yields the protein CASSPDGSLNTEAFF.